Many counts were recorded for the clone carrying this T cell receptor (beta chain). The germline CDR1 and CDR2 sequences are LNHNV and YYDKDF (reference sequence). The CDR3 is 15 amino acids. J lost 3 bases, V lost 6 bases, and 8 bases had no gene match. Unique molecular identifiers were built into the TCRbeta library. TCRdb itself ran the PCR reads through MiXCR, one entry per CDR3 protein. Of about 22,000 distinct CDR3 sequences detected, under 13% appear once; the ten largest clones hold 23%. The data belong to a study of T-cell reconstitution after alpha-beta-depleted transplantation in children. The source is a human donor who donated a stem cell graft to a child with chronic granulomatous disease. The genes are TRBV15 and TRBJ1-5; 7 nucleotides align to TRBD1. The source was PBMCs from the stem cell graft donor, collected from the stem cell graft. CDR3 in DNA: TGTGCCACCAGAAAAGACAGGGCTCCCAATCAGCCCCAGCATTTT. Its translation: CATRKDRAPNQPQHF.